This T cell receptor (beta chain) was captured by sequencing in a study of STAT3 mutations in large granular lymphocyte leukemia. Study-wide findings and caveats: Clonal expansion was inferred from samples taken at other timepoints. TCR clonotype switching after therapy occurred in about 35% of the 18 patients. Every T-cell large granular lymphocyte leukemia patient had at least one immunodominant TCR beta clonotype. Variable sampling intervals and differing treatment regimens complicated linking therapy response to TCR clonal burden changes.

The CDR3 totals 14 residues. Trimming took off 1 base at V and 0 bases at J, with 7 bases between the two ends. Germline V lookup: CDR1 MNHNS, CDR2 SASEGT. For this clone: Its antigen remains unidentified.

Each sample's TCRbeta library yielded on average around 42,000 productive templates. The data were produced by immunoSEQ multiplex PCR, yet TCRdb's version contains in-frame clones alone and is incomplete. The sample has some 31,000 clones, approximately 83% seen once. This TCR was recovered from a man aged 55 to 70 with T-cell large granular lymphocyte leukemia. Some clones in this sample may be carry-over from other donors' samples. The genes are TRBV6-1 and TRBJ2-7; the D gene is possibly TRBD2 (5 bases). The sequenced sample consisted of peripheral blood mononuclear cells. CDR3 bases: TGTGCCAGCAGTGAAGTGGGAGCCTCCTACGAGCAGTACTTC. Protein sequence: CASSEVGASYEQYF.